This TCR beta chain was observed in a study of T cells expressing NK-cell markers. Notes on the study in general: A range of roughly 1.0-8% of CD8+ T cells consisted of dominant NKG2C+ clonotypes in several donors. Whether the expanded NKG2C+ T cell clones recognized HCMV remained unclear.

Reanalyzing the 5' RACE reads, TCRdb keeps one entry per CDR3 protein, without DNA. The sample table sets out hundreds of thousands of distinct CDR3 sequences. As to this clonotype: Its antigen is still unknown.

Per germline, CDR1 LGHNA and CDR2 YSLEER. This CDR3 is built from 17 residues. The chain joins TRBV4-3 to TRBJ1-1; no DNA is available, so the TRBD1 call from TCRdb remains unchecked. The sequenced sample consisted of blood T cells: a sorted CD56 or NKG2C T cell subset, CD4+ or CD8+ T cells, or bulk PBMC T cells (not recorded which). The TCR was taken from a man aged 18-30 years in good health. CDR3: CASSQRGPPGGNTEAFF.